This paragraph reports one T cell receptor (beta chain). Assay: immunoSEQ multiplex PCR; the TCRdb copy retains only in-frame clones and omits some. The repertoire consists of 150,000 to 200,000 clones, with about 89% occurring once and the leading ten covering roughly 2.8%. The CDR3 contains 12 residues. Trimming removed 2 bases from V and 8 bases from J, with 9 bases in between. This specimen comes from a study of blood T cell repertoires in COVID-19. At the level of the study: Collection of acute and convalescent COVID-19 samples took place in the United States, Italy and Spain. T cells, B-cell-depleted T cells, or PBMCs provided the cDNA or gDNA that served as material.

The rearrangement uses TRBV12-3 or TRBV12-4 and TRBJ1-1; D is uncertain. Specimen: peripheral blood. The receptor was isolated from a man in his sixties with acute or convalescent COVID-19. The CDR3 nucleotides are TGTGCCAGCAGTTTAAGGCCACAGGAAGCTTTCTTT. Translation gives CASSLRPQEAFF.